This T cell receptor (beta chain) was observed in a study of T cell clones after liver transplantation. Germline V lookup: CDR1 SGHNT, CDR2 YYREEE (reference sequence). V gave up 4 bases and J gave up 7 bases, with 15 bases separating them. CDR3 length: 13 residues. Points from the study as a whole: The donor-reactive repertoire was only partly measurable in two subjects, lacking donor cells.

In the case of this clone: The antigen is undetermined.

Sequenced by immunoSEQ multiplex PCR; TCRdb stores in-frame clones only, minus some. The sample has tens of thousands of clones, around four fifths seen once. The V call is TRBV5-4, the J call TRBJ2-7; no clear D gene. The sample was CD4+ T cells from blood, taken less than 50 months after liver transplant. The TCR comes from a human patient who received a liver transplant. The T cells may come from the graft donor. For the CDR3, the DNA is TGTGCCAGCAGCCCCCGACCCTTGAGGGAGCAGTACTTC. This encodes CASSPRPLREQYF.